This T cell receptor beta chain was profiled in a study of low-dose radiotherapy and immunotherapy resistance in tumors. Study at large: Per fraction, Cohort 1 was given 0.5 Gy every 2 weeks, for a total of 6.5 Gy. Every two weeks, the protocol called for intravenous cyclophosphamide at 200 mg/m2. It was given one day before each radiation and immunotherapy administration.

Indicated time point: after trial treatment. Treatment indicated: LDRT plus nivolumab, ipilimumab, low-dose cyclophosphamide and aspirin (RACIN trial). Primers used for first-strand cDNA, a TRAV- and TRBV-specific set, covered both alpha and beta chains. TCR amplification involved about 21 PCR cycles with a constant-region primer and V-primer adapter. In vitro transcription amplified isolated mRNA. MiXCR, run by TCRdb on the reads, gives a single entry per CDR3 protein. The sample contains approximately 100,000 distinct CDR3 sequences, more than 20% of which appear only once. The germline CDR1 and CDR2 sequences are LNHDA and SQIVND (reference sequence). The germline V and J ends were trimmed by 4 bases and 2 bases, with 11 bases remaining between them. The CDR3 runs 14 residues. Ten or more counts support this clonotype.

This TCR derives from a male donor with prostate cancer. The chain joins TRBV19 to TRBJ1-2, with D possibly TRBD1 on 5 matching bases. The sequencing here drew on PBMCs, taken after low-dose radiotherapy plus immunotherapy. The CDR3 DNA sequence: TGTGCCAGTAGTACCATGAGGGGAAACTATGGCTACACCTTC. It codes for CASSTMRGNYGYTF.